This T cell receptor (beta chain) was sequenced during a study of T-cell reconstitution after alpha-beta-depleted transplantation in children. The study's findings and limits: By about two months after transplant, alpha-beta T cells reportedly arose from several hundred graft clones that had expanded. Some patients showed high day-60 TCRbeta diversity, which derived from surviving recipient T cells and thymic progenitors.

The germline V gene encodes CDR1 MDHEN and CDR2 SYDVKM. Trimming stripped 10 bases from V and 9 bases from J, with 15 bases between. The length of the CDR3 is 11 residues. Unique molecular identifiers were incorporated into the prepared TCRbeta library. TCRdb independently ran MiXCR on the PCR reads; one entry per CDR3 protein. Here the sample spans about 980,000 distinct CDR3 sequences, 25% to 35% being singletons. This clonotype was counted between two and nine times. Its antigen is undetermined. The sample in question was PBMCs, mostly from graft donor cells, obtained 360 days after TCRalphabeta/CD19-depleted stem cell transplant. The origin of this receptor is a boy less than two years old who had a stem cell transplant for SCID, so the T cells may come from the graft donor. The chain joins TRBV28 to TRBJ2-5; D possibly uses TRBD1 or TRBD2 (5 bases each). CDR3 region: CATLGVVSQYF. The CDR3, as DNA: TGTGCCACCTTGGGGGTTGTGTCCCAGTACTTC.